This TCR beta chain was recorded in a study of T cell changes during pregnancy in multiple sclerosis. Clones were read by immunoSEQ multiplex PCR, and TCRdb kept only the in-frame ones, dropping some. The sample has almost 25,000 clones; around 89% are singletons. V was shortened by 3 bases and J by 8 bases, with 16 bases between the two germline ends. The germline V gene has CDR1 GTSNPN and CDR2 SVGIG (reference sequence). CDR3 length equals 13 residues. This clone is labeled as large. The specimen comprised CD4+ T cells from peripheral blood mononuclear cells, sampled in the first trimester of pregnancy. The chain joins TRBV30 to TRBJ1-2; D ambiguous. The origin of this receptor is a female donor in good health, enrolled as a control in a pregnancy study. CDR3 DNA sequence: TGTGCCTGGAGGCATGCGGGGTACCGGGGCTACACCTTC. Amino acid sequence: CAWRHAGYRGYTF.